The rows below give T cell receptor beta chains drawn from one sample of a study of cytomegalovirus exposure and HLA in healthy donors. Produced via immunoSEQ multiplex PCR; TCRdb's table is partial and in-frame only. The sample consists of approximately 160,000 clones, under 90% of them appearing once. The sequencing input was PBMCs. The receptors originated from a man between 18 and 29 years old in good health and CMV-seropositive. Both conserved end residues are part of each CDR3. A D gene is named only where the DNA matches it firmly. Where a row states a size, it is once, few, many or the class of an expanded clone; other rows omit it.

TRBV29-1	-	once	TRBJ1-1	CSVEGGWNTEAFF	TGCAGCGTTGAGGGGGGATGGAACACTGAAGCTTTCTTT
TRBV28	TRBD1	-	TRBJ1-2	CASSFTGGGGYTF	TGTGCCAGCAGTTTCACAGGGGGCGGGGGCTACACCTTC
TRBV19	TRBD1	few	TRBJ2-3	CASSIGGGHSTDTQYF	TGTGCCAGTAGTATAGGAGGGGGCCATAGCACAGATACGCAGTATTTT
TRBV6-6	TRBD2	-	TRBJ2-3	CASSQTSGNTDTQYF	TGTGCCAGCAGTCAGACTAGCGGGAACACAGATACGCAGTATTTT
TRBV7-9	TRBD2	-	TRBJ2-3	CASSDVREGRTDTQYF	TGTGCCAGCAGCGACGTTCGGGAGGGCCGGACAGATACGCAGTATTTT
TRBV6-5	TRBD2	-	TRBJ2-7	CASSRLAGGYEQYF	TGTGCCAGCAGTAGACTAGCGGGAGGATACGAGCAGTACTTC
TRBV27	-	-	TRBJ1-2	CASSYRQSNYGYTF	TGTGCCAGCAGTTACAGACAGTCCAACTATGGCTACACCTTC
TRBV5-1	TRBD2	-	TRBJ2-5	CASSRWGGTEETQYF	TGCGCCAGCAGCCGGTGGGGGGGTACAGAAGAGACCCAGTACTTC
TRBV5-8	-	-	TRBJ1-1	CASSDRGMNTEAFF	TGTGCCAGCAGCGATAGGGGGATGAACACTGAAGCTTTCTTT
TRBV28	-	-	TRBJ2-7	CASSPRRDSYEQYF	TGTGCCAGCAGTCCCCGGAGGGACTCCTACGAGCAGTACTTC
TRBV10-1	-	-	TRBJ2-1	CASTVHYNEQFF	TGCGCCAGCACAGTACACTACAATGAGCAGTTCTTC
TRBV2	TRBD2	-	TRBJ2-2	CASSDPGLAGEGTGELFF	TGTGCCAGCAGTGACCCGGGACTAGCGGGAGAGGGCACCGGGGAGCTGTTTTTT
TRBV10-3	TRBD2	-	TRBJ2-7	CATVISGSSYEQYF	TGTGCCACGGTTATTAGCGGGAGCTCCTACGAGCAGTACTTC
TRBV6-1	TRBD2	-	TRBJ2-4	CASSELAGAKNIQYF	TGTGCCAGCAGTGAACTAGCGGGAGCCAAAAACATTCAGTACTTC
TRBV30	-	-	TRBJ1-1	CAWSVGWRGTEAFF	TGTGCCTGGAGTGTAGGTTGGAGGGGCACTGAAGCTTTCTTT
TRBV7-2	-	-	TRBJ1-2	CASSPKGYSRHGYTF	TGTGCCAGCAGCCCCAAGGGGTACAGCAGGCATGGCTACACCTTC
TRBV25-1	-	-	TRBJ2-1	CASSDRPGYNEQFF	TGTGCCAGCAGTGATCGTCCGGGCTACAATGAGCAGTTCTTC
TRBV6-6	-	-	TRBJ1-2	CASSLGADYGYTF	TGTGCCAGCAGTTTGGGGGCGGACTATGGCTACACCTTC
TRBV4-1	TRBD2	-	TRBJ2-7	CASSQERRETHEQYF	TGCGCCAGCAGCCAAGAACGGCGGGAGACCCACGAGCAGTACTTC
TRBV2	TRBD2	-	TRBJ2-3	CASRRGLAGADTQYF	TGTGCCAGCAGAAGGGGACTAGCGGGAGCAGATACGCAGTATTTT
TRBV29-1	TRBD1	-	TRBJ2-7	CSVEVQGAPNEQYF	TGCAGCGTTGAAGTACAGGGGGCACCGAACGAGCAGTACTTC
TRBV2	-	-	TRBJ2-5	CASSDPRHRQETQYF	TGTGCCAGCAGTGACCCCCGACACAGGCAAGAGACCCAGTACTTC
TRBV28	-	-	TRBJ2-3	CASSLQGSTDTQYF	TGTGCCAGCAGTTTACAGGGAAGCACAGATACGCAGTATTTT
TRBV6-1	-	-	TRBJ1-5	CASKGGSYQPQHF	TGTGCCAGCAAGGGAGGGTCATATCAGCCCCAGCATTTT
TRBV28	-	-	TRBJ1-2	CASSLLTGGYTF	TGTGCCAGCAGTTTACTGACAGGTGGCTACACCTTC
TRBV9	TRBD1	-	TRBJ2-5	CASSVAGQGAYGETQYF	TGTGCCAGCAGCGTAGCGGGACAGGGGGCGTATGGAGAGACCCAGTACTTC